This passage covers 26 T cell receptor beta chains from one sample sequenced in a study of blood T cell repertoires in COVID-19. Data came from immunoSEQ multiplex PCR; TCRdb stores just in-frame clones and leaves some out. The sample lists approximately 50,000 clones; 89% were seen once. Sample: peripheral blood. The receptors were gathered from a woman of 80 years or more with acute or convalescent COVID-19.

The CDR3 sequence: CASSLSPGRGETQYF. CDR3 sequence (DNA): TGCGCCAGCAGCTTGAGCCCTGGCAGGGGGGAGACCCAGTACTTC. The chain links TRBV5-1 to TRBJ2-5; 7 nucleotides match TRBD1. V shed 1 base and J 5 bases; nucleotides not matched to a gene: 8. CDR3 length equals 15 residues. Germline CDR1 and CDR2: SGHRS and YFSETQ.

The rearrangement joins TRBV3-1 (or the pseudogene TRBV3-2) to TRBJ2-7; 9 bases match TRBD2. With V trimmed by 4 bases and J by 5 bases, 3 bases remained unmatched. The CDR3 totals 13 residues. Germline loops: CDR1 LGHDT, CDR2 YNNKEL (reference sequence). The CDR3 nucleotides read TGTGCCAGCAGCCCAGCGGGGGGAAACGAGCAGTACGTC. This sequence encodes CASSPAGGNEQYV.

The chain is built from TRBV6-6 and TRBJ1-1; 9 bases match TRBD1. Trimming at V came to 5 bases and at J to 5 bases, leaving 9 bases not matched to a gene. The germline CDR1 and CDR2 sequences are MNHNY and SVGAGI (reference sequence). This CDR3 contains 15 residues. DNA for the CDR3: TGTGCCAGCAGTGCCCCGGGACAGGGAGATACTGAAGCTTTCTTT. Translated: CASSAPGQGDTEAFF.

V and J are TRBV11-2 and TRBJ2-1, with TRBD2 identical over 15 bases. The CDR3 has 15 residues. Unmatched junction bases numbered 8, after V lost 8 bases and J lost 9 bases. CDR1 is SGHAT, CDR2 FQNNGV, per germline. CDR3 sequence: CASGGLAGGPSEQFF. The CDR3 nucleotides read TGTGCCAGCGGGGGACTAGCGGGGGGCCCGAGTGAGCAGTTCTTC.

The CDR3 sequence is CASSFTGVNEQFF. CDR3 DNA sequence: TGCGCCAGCAGCTTCACGGGGGTCAATGAGCAGTTCTTC. The chain carries TRBV5-1 and TRBJ2-1; D is perhaps TRBD2 (6 bases). The CDR3 has 13 residues. Germline loops: CDR1 SGHRS, CDR2 YFSETQ. Between the trimmed V and J ends, which lost 2 bases and 6 bases, there was a span of 9 bases.

The genes are TRBV7-2 and TRBJ1-6; 10 bases match TRBD1. In germline, CDR1 is SGHTA, CDR2 FQGNSA. This CDR3 contains 14 residues. The V gene end was trimmed by 3 bases and the J gene end by 10 bases; junction bases not matched to a gene: 3. Here the CDR3 reads CASSFPGQGSPLHF. The CDR3 nucleotides read TGTGCCAGCAGCTTTCCGGGACAGGGGTCACCCCTCCACTTT.

V and J are TRBV29-1 and TRBJ2-7; the match to TRBD1 covers 10 bases. CDR3 length equals 13 residues. Germline V gene data show CDR1 as SQVTM and CDR2 as ANQGSEA. Trimming removed 5 bases from V and 2 bases from J; junction bases left unmatched: 3. The CDR3 sequence is CSVTGTGAYEQYF. In DNA form, the CDR3 reads TGCAGCGTTACCGGGACAGGGGCCTACGAGCAGTACTTC.

The count of this clone is one. This chain connects TRBV5-5 to TRBJ2-3; D might be TRBD2 (7 bases). The ends were cut back, 4 bases at V and 3 bases at J, with 15 bases in the middle. The germline V gene encodes CDR1 SGHKS and CDR2 YYEKEE (reference sequence). The CDR3 spans 15 residues. The CDR3 region has the DNA TGTGCCAGCAGCCCCCCGGGGGGCCGTACAGATACGCAGTATTTT. Its protein product is CASSPPGGRTDTQYF.

The chain recombines TRBV10-3 with TRBJ2-5, with a tentative D call TRBD2 (6 bases). Germline V gene data show CDR1 as ENHRY and CDR2 as SYGVKD. The length of the CDR3 is 14 residues. V lost 11 bases and J lost 4, with 20 bases in between. CDR3 DNA: TGTGCCGCCCGGGACTCCCGGGGTGGAGAGACCCAGTACTTC. Translated, it gives CAARDSRGGETQYF.

This clone was detected only once. The chain carries TRBV3-1 (or the pseudogene TRBV3-2) and TRBJ2-7; 8 bases agree with TRBD2. J gave up 6 bases and V 2 bases, and 6 bases lay outside the gene matches. Germline loops: CDR1 LGHDT, CDR2 YNNKEL (reference sequence). This CDR3 spans 14 amino acids. For the CDR3, the DNA is TGTGCCAGCAGCCAAACGGGGGGGCTGGGCGAGCAGTACGTC. Residues: CASSQTGGLGEQYV.

This chain uses TRBV27 with TRBJ2-1; D unclear. V dropped 3 bases and J dropped 0 bases, with 6 bases sitting between them. Germline values: CDR1 MNHEY, CDR2 SMNVEV (reference sequence). The length of the CDR3 is 14 residues. CDR3 residues: CASSFRSSYNEQFF. The CDR3 DNA reads as TGTGCCAGCAGTTTTCGGAGCTCCTACAATGAGCAGTTCTTC.

This clone was seen more than once but under ten times. The CDR3 nucleotides read TGCGCCAGCAGACCCGCCGGGAATGAGCAGTTCTTC. Its protein is CASRPAGNEQFF. The chain is built from TRBV10-2 and TRBJ2-1; D gene uncertain. V was pared by 6 bases and J by 7 bases, with 10 bases between. The CDR3 runs 12 residues. In germline, CDR1 is WSHSY, CDR2 SAAADI.

The CDR3 DNA is TGTGCCTGGAGTGCCTCGACTAGCGGAGGAGATACGCAGTATTTT. Its protein product is CAWSASTSGGDTQYF. The chain couples TRBV30 to TRBJ2-3; 9 positions match TRBD2. The CDR3 loop spans 15 amino acids. CDR1 is GTSNPN, CDR2 SVGIG, per germline (reference sequence). With V trimmed by 1 base and J by 5 bases, 7 bases remained unmatched.

The chain employs TRBV27 and TRBJ1-1, with D possibly being TRBD1 (6 bases). Germline-derived CDR1 and CDR2 are MNHEY and SMNVEV (reference sequence). Trimming took off 6 bases at V and 1 base at J, with 12 bases between the two ends. CDR3 length: 14 amino acids. CDR3 coding DNA: TGTGCCAGCAGGATGACAGGCAGGAACACTGAAGCTTTCTTT. Translating it yields CASRMTGRNTEAFF.

The rearrangement joins TRBV10-2 to TRBJ1-2; D possibly corresponds to TRBD1 (6 bases). Germline V CDR1 and CDR2: WSHSY, SAAADI. Trimming cost V 4 bases and J 7 bases, with 13 bases left between them. CDR3 length: 13 amino acids. CDR3: CASSASGVGGYTF. The CDR3 region has the DNA TGCGCCAGCAGTGCCTCAGGGGTCGGTGGCTACACCTTC.

This clone was recorded only once. The J gene is TRBJ1-4, the V gene TRBV6-5; 10 bases match TRBD1. The CDR3 consists of 13 residues. With V trimmed by 8 bases and J by 8 bases, 5 bases remained unmatched. Germline CDR1 and CDR2: MNHEY and SVGAGI. CDR3 amino acids: CASEGTGVEKLFF. CDR3 coding DNA: TGTGCCAGCGAAGGGACAGGGGTCGAAAAACTGTTTTTT.

The rearrangement links TRBV4-1 to TRBJ1-1; TRBD1 agrees at 7 bases. This CDR3 has 16 amino acids. Germline CDR1 reads MGHRA; CDR2 reads YSYEKL. Unmatched junction bases numbered 10, after V lost 0 bases and J lost 6 bases. CDR3 amino acids: CASSQDRDSYGAEAFF. The CDR3 nucleotides are TGCGCCAGCAGCCAAGATCGGGACAGTTATGGGGCTGAAGCTTTCTTT.

The chain has TRBV19 and TRBJ2-2; possible D gene TRBD2, 6 bases. V was trimmed by 9 bases and J by 6 bases, leaving 8 bases between them. Germline-derived CDR1 and CDR2 are LNHDA and SQIVND (reference sequence). The CDR3 loop spans 11 amino acids. CDR3 amino acids: CASQRAGELFF. DNA for the CDR3: TGTGCCAGCCAGCGGGCCGGGGAGCTGTTTTTT.

This clone was recorded once. The chain is built from TRBV2 and TRBJ2-1, with D possibly being TRBD1 (5 bases). The CDR3 spans 13 residues. V was trimmed by 6 bases and J by 5 bases, leaving 11 bases between them. The V gene's germline CDR1 is SNHLY and CDR2 FYNNEI. This CDR3 is CASSARQNNEQFF. DNA of the CDR3: TGTGCCAGCAGCGCCCGACAGAACAATGAGCAGTTCTTC. Variable domain in full (rest from reference TRBV2 and TRBJ2-1): EPEVTQTPSHQVTQMGQEVILRCVPISNHLYFYWYRQILGQKVEFLVSFYNNEISEKSEIFDDQFSVERPDGSNFTLKIRSTKLEDSAMYFCASSARQNNEQFFGPGTRLTVL.

The chain recombines TRBV4-1 with TRBJ2-3; 9 bases agree with TRBD1. CDR1 and CDR2 (germline): MGHRA, YSYEKL. J gave up 5 bases and V 2 bases, and 8 bases lay outside the gene matches. The CDR3 sequence is 16 residues long. CDR3: CASSQSGTGYEDTQYF. As DNA, the CDR3 is TGCGCCAGCAGCCAATCAGGGACAGGGTACGAAGATACGCAGTATTTT.

The CDR3 protein is CASSPQGAGQPQHF. The CDR3 DNA sequence: TGTGCCAGCAGCCCACAGGGAGCGGGGCAGCCCCAGCATTTT. The chain links TRBV7-2 to TRBJ1-5; TRBD1 might be the D (6 bases). The CDR3 sequence is 14 residues long. Trimming stripped 5 bases from V and 7 bases from J, with 15 bases between. In germline, CDR1 is SGHTA, CDR2 FQGNSA.

The gene calls are TRBV5-4 and TRBJ2-3, with TRBD2 identical over 11 bases. Germline trimming cut 4 bases from V and 6 bases from J; bases unmatched to any gene: 7. The CDR3 loop spans 15 amino acids. From germline, CDR1 is SGHNT and CDR2 YYREEE (reference sequence). The CDR3 reads CASSVLAGVIDTQYF. CDR3 in DNA: TGTGCCAGCAGCGTACTAGCGGGGGTTATTGATACGCAGTATTTT.

The chain links TRBV6-1 to TRBJ1-1; D is uncertain. The length of the CDR3 is 14 residues. V gave up 2 bases and J gave up 2 bases, with 9 bases separating them. In germline, CDR1 is MNHNS, CDR2 SASEGT. The CDR3 protein is CASSESRGNTEAFF. CDR3 DNA sequence: TGTGCCAGCAGTGAAAGTCGGGGAAACACTGAAGCTTTCTTT.

V gene TRBV5-5 combines with J gene TRBJ2-4, with 9 bases lining up with TRBD2. This CDR3 is 15 amino acids long. With V trimmed by 3 bases and J by 5 bases, 6 bases remained unmatched. The germline V gene encodes CDR1 SGHKS and CDR2 YYEKEE (reference sequence). CDR3 DNA sequence: TGTGCCAGCAGCTCTCTAGCGGGGAGGGAAAACATTCAGTACTTC. It yields the protein CASSSLAGRENIQYF.

The J gene is TRBJ1-6, the V gene TRBV19; tentative D call: TRBD1 (5 bases). Germline CDR1 LNHDA, CDR2 SQIVND (reference sequence). This CDR3 has 15 residues. V gave up 5 bases and J gave up 5 bases, with 13 bases separating them. The CDR3 nucleotides read TGTGCCAGTAGTGTACCCTCAGGGAATAATTCACCCCTCCACTTT. Translation gives CASSVPSGNNSPLHF. The full variable domain, completed using reference TRBV19 and TRBJ1-6, is DGGITQSPKYLFRKEGQNVTLSCEQNLNHDAMYWYRQDPGQGLRLIYYSQIVNDFQKGDIAEGYSVSREKKESFPLTVTSAQKNPTAFYLCASSVPSGNNSPLHFGNGTRLTVT.

J is TRBJ2-5 and V is TRBV10-2; D is perhaps TRBD1 (7 bases). This CDR3 contains 17 residues. V was trimmed by 4 bases and J by 4 bases, leaving 22 bases between them. Germline CDR1 and CDR2: WSHSY and SAAADI. CDR3: CASSGDGDRDSGETQYF. CDR3 nucleotide sequence: TGCGCCAGCAGTGGGGACGGTGACAGGGATAGCGGAGAGACCCAGTACTTC.